Below, 12 T cell receptor beta chains from the same sample are listed, as sequenced in a study of blood T cell repertoires in COVID-19. Using immunoSEQ multiplex PCR, the repertoire was profiled, and TCRdb retains in-frame clones only, with some absent. The table has under 250,000 clones, roughly 88% seen once; the top ten hold around 6.5%. Sequenced input: peripheral blood. The receptor set was obtained from a woman in her 30s with COVID-19, enrolled during active disease.

V is TRBV28 and J is TRBJ1-1; D is perhaps TRBD1 (5 bases). Germline CDR1 reads MDHEN; CDR2 reads SYDVKM. V was clipped by 5 bases and J by 4 bases, with 11 bases between them. The CDR3 sequence is 13 residues long. The CDR3 nucleotides are TGTGCCAGCAGTCGCAGGGTTAGCACTGAAGCTTTCTTT. Translating gives CASSRRVSTEAFF. Complete variable domain (other parts from reference TRBV28 and TRBJ1-1): DVKVTQSSRYLVKRTGEKVFLECVQDMDHENMFWYRQDPGLGLRLIYFSYDVKMKEKGDIPEGYSVSREKKERFSLILESASTNQTSMYLCASSRRVSTEAFFGQGTRLTVV.

The chain couples TRBV2 to TRBJ2-7; 13 nucleotides align to TRBD2. V trimming: 4 bases; J trimming: 5 bases; junction bases outside the gene matches: 8. The germline gives CDR1 SNHLY, CDR2 FYNNEI. This CDR3 comprises 16 residues. For the CDR3, the DNA is TGTGCCAGCAGTGTTTCACTAGCGGGGGGGCCGGACGAGCAGTACTTC. This sequence encodes CASSVSLAGGPDEQYF.

The V and J genes are TRBV29-1 and TRBJ1-4; possibly TRBD1 for D (5 bases). Germline CDR1 and CDR2: SQVTM and ANQGSEA. The V gene lost 7 bases and the J gene lost 8 bases, with 14 bases spanning the gap. This CDR3 region has 12 residues. The chain's CDR3 is CSAGAEKEKLFF. For the CDR3, the DNA is TGCAGCGCTGGGGCTGAAAAGGAAAAACTGTTTTTT.

This chain joins TRBV4-3 and TRBJ1-1; D might be TRBD1 (5 bases). Germline CDR1 and CDR2: LGHNA and YSLEER. Trimming shortened V by 0 bases and J by 1 base, and 9 bases separated the two germline ends. The CDR3 consists of 15 residues. In DNA form, the CDR3 reads TGCGCCAGCAGCCAAGACAGGGCAGCGAACACTGAAGCTTTCTTT. Its protein is CASSQDRAANTEAFF.

A few counts support this clone. This chain uses TRBV20-1 with TRBJ1-1; 7 bases agree with TRBD1. The V and J ends lost 3 bases and 0 bases, in that order; junction bases with no gene match: 7. The CDR3 contains 15 residues. CDR1 is DFQATT and CDR2 is SNEGSKA in the germline V gene (reference sequence). The CDR3 region is CSASSGQELNTEAFF. The CDR3 DNA follows: TGCAGTGCTAGTTCCGGACAGGAACTGAACACTGAAGCTTTCTTT.

V usage is TRBV11-2 and J usage is TRBJ2-7, with 9 nucleotides matching TRBD2. Trimming at V came to 1 base and at J to 2 bases, leaving 6 bases not matched to a gene. The CDR3 length is 16 residues. CDR1 SGHAT and CDR2 FQNNGV come from the germline V gene. CDR3 in amino acids: CASSLGPASGTYEQYV. The CDR3 DNA is TGTGCCAGCAGCTTAGGTCCGGCTAGCGGGACCTACGAGCAGTACGTC.

This clone has only one observation. The chain employs TRBV9 and TRBJ2-1; tentatively, D is TRBD1 (5 bases). The germline V gene encodes CDR1 SGDLS and CDR2 YYNGEE. Trimming stripped 1 base from V and 6 bases from J, with 11 bases between. The CDR3 length is 14 residues. CDR3 amino acids: CASSVRGFFNEQFF. The CDR3 nucleotides are TGTGCCAGCAGCGTAAGGGGTTTCTTCAATGAGCAGTTCTTC.

V usage is TRBV28 and J usage is TRBJ1-5; D is unresolved. From germline, CDR1 is MDHEN and CDR2 SYDVKM. With 5 bases removed from V and 2 bases from J, the gap between germline ends came to 13 bases. The CDR3 is 15 amino acids. CDR3 region: CASSQDGLGNQPQHF. CDR3 nucleotides: TGTGCCAGCAGTCAAGACGGACTTGGCAATCAGCCCCAGCATTTT. Looking up the rest from reference TRBV28 and TRBJ1-5 gives the full variable domain: DVKVTQSSRYLVKRTGEKVFLECVQDMDHENMFWYRQDPGLGLRLIYFSYDVKMKEKGDIPEGYSVSREKKERFSLILESASTNQTSMYLCASSQDGLGNQPQHFGDGTRLSIL.

J is TRBJ1-5 and V is TRBV6-4; D is possibly TRBD1 (6 bases). The ends were cut back, 5 bases at V and 4 bases at J, with 12 bases in the middle. This CDR3 is 14 amino acids long. CDR1 is MRHNA, CDR2 SNTAGT, per germline. CDR3 nucleotide sequence: TGTGCCAGCAGTCGCGAGGGGGGGAATCAGCCCCAGCATTTT. It yields the protein CASSREGGNQPQHF.

The genes are TRBV19 and TRBJ1-5, with a weak D call TRBD1 (5 bases). V was clipped by 5 bases and J by 2 bases, with 25 bases between them. This CDR3 has 19 residues. From germline, CDR1 is LNHDA and CDR2 SQIVND (reference sequence). The CDR3 loop reads CASSPLPSDRSYGNQPQHF. In DNA, the CDR3 is TGTGCCAGTAGTCCCCTCCCCTCCGACAGATCCTATGGCAATCAGCCCCAGCATTTT.

This rearrangement joins TRBV7-2 to TRBJ2-1, with TRBD2 matching over 9 bases. The CDR3 has 17 amino acids. Germline loops: CDR1 SGHTA, CDR2 FQGNSA. V was pared by 4 bases and J by 10 bases, with 17 bases of the junction left unmatched. The DNA for the CDR3 is TGTGCCAGCAGCTCCTTCGGAGGCGGGAGGGCCAATCTCGAGCAGTTCTTC. Its translation is CASSSFGGGRANLEQFF.

CDR3 DNA sequence: TGTGCCAGCAGGGGGGCGGGGGTATCAGATACGCAGTATTTT. It is translated as CASRGAGVSDTQYF. The chain has TRBV28 and TRBJ2-3; TRBD2 is a possible D gene (7 bases). Trimming took off 6 bases at V and 4 bases at J, with 14 bases between the two ends. CDR3 length: 14 amino acids. CDR1 MDHEN and CDR2 SYDVKM come from the germline V gene.